Reported below is one TCR beta chain. The sample's time point: after dendritic cell vaccination, including at tumor progression/relapse. The data are from a study of glioma-infiltrating T cells after dendritic cell vaccination. The immunoSEQ assay amplified TCRB CDR3 from up to roughly 2 ug DNA. Clones were sequenced by immunoSEQ multiplex PCR, and TCRdb holds only the in-frame ones, with some missing. The sample includes more than 95,000 clones, 90% of them seen just once. CDR3 length equals 16 residues. V was pared by 9 bases and J by 5 bases, with 25 bases between. Germline assignment: CDR1 LNHDA and CDR2 SQIVND (reference sequence).

Sequenced here: blood, sampled after dendritic cell vaccination. This TCR was sampled from a human donor with glioblastoma. The chain is built from TRBV19 and TRBJ1-2, with a possible D match to TRBD1 (5 bases). Here the CDR3 reads CASSGTGATMMYGYTF. CDR3 DNA sequence: TGTGCCAGCTCCGGGACTGGTGCTACTATGATGTATGGCTACACCTTC.